The 4 T cell receptor beta chains in this list originate from one sample, sequenced in a study of T-cell reconstitution after alpha-beta-depleted transplantation in children. Preparation of the TCRbeta library was carried out with unique molecular identifiers. From the PCR reads, TCRdb called clonotypes with MiXCR, one entry per CDR3 protein. The table shows just over 350,000 distinct CDR3 sequences, with about 14% occurring only once. The sequences come from PBMCs, collected from the stem cell graft. Receptors were obtained from a human donor who donated a stem cell graft to a child with Fanconi anemia.

This chain uses TRBV7-2 with TRBJ2-3; 10 bases fit TRBD1. The CDR3 has 14 residues. Germline assignment: CDR1 SGHTA and CDR2 FQGNSA. The V gene end was trimmed by 5 bases and the J gene end by 7 bases; junction bases not matched to a gene: 6. CDR3 amino acids: CASSQDRGTHTQYF. Written as DNA, the CDR3 is TGTGCCAGCAGCCAGGACAGGGGGACACATACGCAGTATTTT.

This clonotype was recorded many times. This chain connects TRBV5-5 to TRBJ1-3; D gene ambiguous. Looked up from germline, CDR1 is SGHKS and CDR2 is YYEKEE (reference sequence). This CDR3 is built from 15 residues. V shed 0 bases and J shed 3 bases, with 10 bases lying between them. In DNA form, the CDR3 reads TGTGCCAGCAGCTTGGAGCCTACTGGTGGAAACACCATATATTTT. Its translation: CASSLEPTGGNTIYF.

In its sample, this clonotype was seen many times. The chain couples TRBV4-3 to TRBJ2-5; the D gene could be TRBD1 or TRBD2 (5 bases each). Trimming took off 1 base at V and 4 bases at J, with 13 bases between the two ends. Germline lookup yields CDR1 LGHNA and CDR2 YSLEER. This CDR3 spans 15 amino acids. CDR3: CASSQGGTRSETQYF. The CDR3 DNA reads TGCGCCAGCAGCCAAGGGGGGACGAGGTCAGAGACCCAGTACTTC.

This rearrangement joins TRBV28 to TRBJ2-5; TRBD1 might be the D (6 bases). CDR3 length equals 16 residues. Germline V gives CDR1 MDHEN, CDR2 SYDVKM. V shed 5 bases and J shed 5 bases, with 21 bases lying between them. This CDR3 reads CASSLTTGTKGETQYF. CDR3 nucleotides: TGTGCCAGCAGTCTGACGACCGGGACAAAAGGGGAGACCCAGTACTTC.